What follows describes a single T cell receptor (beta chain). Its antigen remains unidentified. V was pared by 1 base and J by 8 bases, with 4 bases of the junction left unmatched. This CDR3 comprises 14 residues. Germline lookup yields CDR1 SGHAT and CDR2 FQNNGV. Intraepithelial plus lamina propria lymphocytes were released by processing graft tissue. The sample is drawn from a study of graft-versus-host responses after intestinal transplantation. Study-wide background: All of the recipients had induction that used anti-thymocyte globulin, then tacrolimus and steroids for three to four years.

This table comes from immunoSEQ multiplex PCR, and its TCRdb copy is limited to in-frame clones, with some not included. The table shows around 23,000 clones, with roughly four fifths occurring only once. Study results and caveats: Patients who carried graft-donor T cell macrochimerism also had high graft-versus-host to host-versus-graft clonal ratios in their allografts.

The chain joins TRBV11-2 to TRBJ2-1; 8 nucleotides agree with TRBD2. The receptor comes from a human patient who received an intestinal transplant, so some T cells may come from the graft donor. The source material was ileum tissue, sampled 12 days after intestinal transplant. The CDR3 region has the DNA TGTGCCAGCAGCTTAGTCGGGAGGGGGGATGAGCAGTTCTTC. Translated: CASSLVGRGDEQFF.